These 7 T cell receptor beta chains originate from one sample sequenced in a study of response to subunit inactivated influenza vaccine. TCRdb itself ran the RT-PCR reads through MiXCR, one entry per CDR3 protein. This sample carries about 520,000 distinct CDR3 sequences, 7.2% of them seen once, and the ten largest clones take less than 15%. This material consisted of PBMCs from blood, taken less than 30 months after vaccination. The origin of the receptors is a man aged 45 to 70 who received an inactivated influenza vaccine.

There are a few counts of this clonotype. The rearrangement joins TRBV4-3 to TRBJ2-1, with unresolved D. The V and J ends lost 2 bases and 6 bases respectively, with 11 bases between them. The CDR3 is 14 amino acids. CDR1 and CDR2 from the germline V gene are LGHNA and YSLEER. This chain's CDR3 is CASSQRTRFNEQFF. CDR3 coding DNA: TGCGCCAGCAGCCAAAGGACGAGATTCAATGAGCAGTTCTTC.

This clonotype was observed a handful of times. The J gene is TRBJ2-2, the V gene TRBV6-2 or TRBV6-3, with TRBD1 identical over 7 bases. Looked up from germline, CDR1 is MNHEY and CDR2 is SVGEGT. The CDR3 consists of 15 residues. With 7 bases clipped from V and 2 bases from J, the junction kept 7 bases outside the gene matches. CDR3 sequence reads: CASKKTGVNTGELFF. The CDR3 DNA is TGTGCCAGCAAAAAAACAGGGGTCAACACCGGGGAGCTGTTTTTT.

At least ten counts were recorded for this clonotype. The chain employs TRBV5-1 and TRBJ2-1, with 12 bases lining up with TRBD2. The CDR3 length is 16 residues. CDR1 is SGHRS, CDR2 YFSETQ, per germline. V lost 1 base, J lost 6 bases, and 5 bases stayed unmatched. CDR3: CASSLTGLAGINEQFF. CDR3 DNA sequence: TGCGCCAGCAGCTTGACAGGACTAGCGGGAATCAATGAGCAGTTCTTC.

J is TRBJ2-1 and V is TRBV4-1; 9 bases are shared with TRBD2. Unmatched junction bases numbered 10, after V lost 0 bases and J lost 4 bases. This CDR3 has 18 residues. Looked up from germline, CDR1 is MGHRA and CDR2 is YSYEKL. CDR3 nucleotides: TGCGCCAGCAGCCAAGAGTCGGCGGGGGGGCCCTTTTACAATGAGCAGTTCTTC. Translated, it gives CASSQESAGGPFYNEQFF.

This clonotype was detected ten times or more. V usage is TRBV28 and J usage is TRBJ1-5; 9 bases agree with TRBD1. Unmatched junction bases numbered 9, after V lost 6 bases and J lost 6 bases. The CDR3 totals 15 residues. Germline CDR1 is MDHEN and CDR2 is SYDVKM. CDR3 nucleotides: TGTGCCAGCAGCCGAACGGGACAGGGTTTTCAGCCCCAGCATTTT. Translating it yields CASSRTGQGFQPQHF.

The genes are TRBV6-2 or TRBV6-3 and TRBJ2-5; D not resolved. This CDR3 is 14 amino acids long. Germline V gene lookup returns CDR1 MNHEY and CDR2 SVGEGT. The V and J ends lost 5 bases and 0 bases respectively, with 10 bases between them. DNA of the CDR3: TGTGCCAGCAGTAATCTACCTAACCAAGAGACCCAGTACTTC. Protein: CASSNLPNQETQYF.

This clonotype was recorded a few times. The rearrangement links TRBV6-2 or TRBV6-3 to TRBJ2-1; D possibly corresponds to TRBD2 (6 bases). This CDR3 spans 17 amino acids. In germline, CDR1 is MNHEY, CDR2 SVGEGT. Trimming took 2 bases from V and 4 from J, leaving 18 bases between them. The CDR3 loop is CASSYIRGAGHYNEQFF. CDR3 coding DNA: TGTGCCAGCAGTTACATCCGAGGAGCGGGCCATTACAATGAGCAGTTCTTC.